The TCR beta chain under discussion was sequenced for a study of cytomegalovirus exposure and HLA in healthy donors. On this clone: The antigen remains undetermined.

Overall study results and limits: Accounts indicate the classifier identified cytomegalovirus status with strong specificity and sensitivity.

Germline values: CDR1 SGHVS, CDR2 FNYEAQ. The V gene end was trimmed by 4 bases and the J gene end by 2 bases; junction bases not matched to a gene: 4. The CDR3 runs 16 residues. Primers for the PCR totalled 60 Vbeta and 13 Jbeta. Some clones are missing from TCRdb's copy, which holds only in-frame ones; the method was immunoSEQ multiplex PCR. The sample shows 160,000 or so clones, around three quarters of them seen only once. Though probably carrying unrecorded immune exposures, donors were nominally healthy at sampling. This chain joins TRBV7-6 and TRBJ2-1, with TRBD2 identical over 11 bases. The receptor was isolated from a woman in her 40s in good health and CMV-seronegative. Specimen: PBMCs. The CDR3, as DNA: TGTGCCAGCAGCTCCGGGACTAGCGGTACCTACAATGAGCAGTTCTTC. Amino acid sequence: CASSSGTSGTYNEQFF.